The clone carrying this T cell receptor (beta chain) was counted only a few times. Antigen unknown. The germline V gene has CDR1 DFQATT and CDR2 SNEGSKA (reference sequence). Trimming took 5 bases from V and 7 from J, leaving 17 bases between them. The CDR3 is 14 amino acids. The data originate from a study of CD8 T cells in ankylosing spondylitis. Study-wide points: Blood from ankylosing spondylitis patients appeared to carry a characteristic roughly 8-variant TCR beta motif. Peripheral blood held disease-linked clones only at relatively low frequency, and these were CD8+.

Quantitative molecular-barcoded 5'-RACE generated the TCR beta libraries. One entry per CDR3 protein results from TCRdb running MiXCR on the 5' RACE reads. The sample includes some 400,000 distinct CDR3 sequences, about 20% of them seen just once. The sequenced material came from blood, either unsorted or a sorted T cell fraction (not recorded which). The origin of this receptor is a male donor with ankylosing spondylitis. This rearrangement joins TRBV20-1 to TRBJ1-4, with D possibly matching TRBD1 (5 bases). The CDR3 sequence is CSALPGTGGEKLFF. The CDR3 DNA sequence: TGCAGTGCTCTCCCCGGGACCGGAGGTGAAAAACTGTTTTTT.